This TCR beta chain was profiled in a study of cytomegalovirus exposure and HLA in healthy donors. Findings and caveats of the study: Specificity for CMV antigens was confirmed in vitro for a few of the CMV-associated chains. Researchers catalogued 160 or so TCR beta chains as cytomegalovirus-associated.

Turning to this clone: The antigen is not known.

Nominally healthy donors were sampled, though unrecorded immune exposures were likely. Trimming at V came to 5 bases and at J to 7 bases, leaving 6 bases not matched to a gene. Germline V gene sequence: CDR1 SGHNT, CDR2 YENEEA. The CDR3 is 14 amino acids. Both 60 Vbeta primers and 13 Jbeta primers went into the PCR. Clones were sequenced by immunoSEQ multiplex PCR, and TCRdb holds only the in-frame ones, with some missing. The repertoire has about 97,000 clones, 9.4% of them found once; the top ten carry around 4.9%. The clonotype originates from a man aged 50 or older in good health and CMV-seropositive. The chain combines TRBV11-3 with TRBJ2-4; 9 bases align to TRBD1. The sequencing input was PBMCs. CDR3 sequence (DNA): TGTGCCAGCAGCGCCGGAGGACAGGGGAACATTCAGTACTTC. Translation gives CASSAGGQGNIQYF.